A selection of T cell receptor beta chains follows, all from one sample in a study of spatial heterogeneity in lung cancer. TCRdb redid the calling of the 5' RACE reads with MiXCR, one entry per CDR3 protein. The sample contains 7,200 or so distinct CDR3 sequences, more than 10% of which appear only once. The input for sequencing was lung tumor tissue, taken at surgery. The receptor set was obtained from a male donor with early-stage non-small cell lung cancer. Both conserved end residues are part of each CDR3. A D gene is named only where the DNA matches it firmly. The size entry is marked missing in some rows and otherwise reads once, few, many or a size class.

v_call	clone_size	j_call	d_call	cdr3_aa	cdr3_nt
TRBV11-2	NA	TRBJ2-3	TRBD1	CASSSGQNTDTQYF	TGTGCCAGCAGCTCGGGACAGAACACAGATACGCAGTATTTT
TRBV9	once	TRBJ2-2	NA	CASSPTTATGELFF	TGTGCCAGCAGCCCAACGACAGCCACCGGGGAGCTGTTTTTT
TRBV29-1	NA	TRBJ2-5	TRBD2	CSVGLAGAETQYF	TGCAGCGTTGGACTAGCGGGAGCTGAGACCCAGTACTTC
TRBV15	medium-sized	TRBJ1-5	NA	CATSRAGEGQPQHF	TGTGCCACCAGCAGAGCAGGGGAAGGTCAGCCCCAGCATTTT
TRBV24-1	medium-sized	TRBJ1-6	TRBD1	CATSDTTGDPYNSPLHF	TGTGCCACCAGTGACACTACAGGGGACCCTTATAATTCACCCCTCCACTTT
TRBV5-1	many	TRBJ2-1	TRBD2	CASSEDIASGLYNEQFF	TGCGCCAGCAGCGAGGATATAGCTAGCGGGCTCTACAATGAGCAGTTCTTC
TRBV14	many	TRBJ2-2	NA	CASSQRRGQGGELFF	TGTGCCAGCAGCCAGAGGAGGGGGCAAGGCGGGGAGCTGTTTTTT
TRBV9	medium-sized	TRBJ2-7	TRBD2	CASSEGTSGRSHEQYF	TGTGCCAGCAGCGAGGGGACTAGCGGGAGGTCCCACGAGCAGTACTTC
TRBV6-1	many	TRBJ2-5	TRBD1	CASVRDRGETQYF	TGTGCCAGCGTTAGGGACAGGGGGGAGACCCAGTACTTC
TRBV5-4	many	TRBJ2-5	TRBD2	CASSLLAGGVETQYF	TGTGCCAGCAGCTTGTTAGCGGGAGGGGTAGAGACCCAGTACTTC
TRBV4-3	many	TRBJ2-1	NA	CASSQDGGGSYNEQFF	TGCGCCAGCAGCCAAGATGGAGGGGGCTCCTACAATGAGCAGTTCTTC
TRBV20-1	medium-sized	TRBJ2-2	NA	CSARPLGTGELFF	TGCAGTGCAAGACCCTTGGGTACCGGGGAGCTGTTTTTT
TRBV19	many	TRBJ2-6	NA	CASSTPRSGANVLTF	TGTGCCAGTAGTACCCCCCGCTCTGGGGCCAACGTCCTGACTTTC
TRBV28	many	TRBJ2-7	NA	CASSRGSRPYEQYF	TGTGCCAGTAGTAGAGGGTCCCGACCCTACGAGCAGTACTTC
TRBV28	medium-sized	TRBJ1-5	TRBD1	CASSWGQALEPQHF	TGTGCCAGCAGTTGGGGACAGGCCTTGGAGCCCCAGCATTTT
TRBV6-6	medium-sized	TRBJ2-5	NA	CASSSGAETQYF	TGTGCCAGCAGTTCGGGAGCGGAGACCCAGTACTTC
TRBV12-3/TRBV12-4	medium-sized	TRBJ2-3	TRBD2	CASRGERGRGVDTQYF	TGTGCCAGCAGGGGGGAGCGGGGGCGGGGCGTGGATACGCAGTATTTT
TRBV20-1	once	TRBJ2-7	NA	CSARGDSTTYEQYF	TGCAGTGCTAGAGGGGACTCCACTACCTACGAGCAGTACTTC
TRBV7-9	medium-sized	TRBJ1-6	NA	CASSLDQNSPLHF	TGTGCCAGCAGCTTAGATCAAAATTCACCCCTCCACTTT
TRBV29-1	many	TRBJ2-5	NA	CSVGDSLQETQYF	TGCAGCGTAGGTGACAGTCTCCAAGAGACCCAGTACTTC
TRBV6-2/TRBV6-3	few	TRBJ1-1	NA	CASSYSTGNTEAFF	TGTGCCAGCAGTTACTCGACAGGGAACACTGAAGCTTTCTTT
TRBV28	many	TRBJ1-2	TRBD1	CASSSWTGDGYTF	TGTGCCAGCAGTTCCTGGACAGGGGATGGCTACACCTTC
TRBV12-3/TRBV12-4	many	TRBJ2-7	TRBD1	CASSSTGGQYEQYF	TGTGCCAGCAGTTCTACAGGGGGCCAGTACGAGCAGTACTTC
TRBV7-2	medium-sized	TRBJ2-7	NA	CARPAEQYF	TGTGCCAGGCCAGCCGAGCAGTACTTC
TRBV5-1	many	TRBJ2-5	TRBD1	CASSLTGTEETQYF	TGCGCCAGCAGCTTGACCGGGACAGAAGAGACCCAGTACTTC
TRBV5-8	medium-sized	TRBJ2-5	NA	CASSFGPKETQYF	TGTGCCAGCAGCTTTGGCCCGAAAGAGACCCAGTACTTC
TRBV6-1	NA	TRBJ1-1	TRBD1	CASSSLQGTEAFF	TGTGCCAGCAGTTCCTTACAGGGGACTGAAGCTTTCTTT
TRBV6-5	NA	TRBJ1-6	TRBD1	CASSYSTRQGSNSPLHF	TGTGCCAGCAGTTACTCCACCCGACAGGGTAGTAATTCACCCCTCCACTTT
TRBV6-5	NA	TRBJ2-2	TRBD1	CASSYPGTGNTGELFF	TGTGCCAGCAGTTACCCCGGGACAGGGAACACCGGGGAGCTGTTTTTT
TRBV6-5	NA	TRBJ1-1	NA	CATRPHGKSTEAFF	TGTGCCACCCGACCACATGGAAAGAGCACTGAAGCTTTCTTT
TRBV12-3/TRBV12-4	few	TRBJ1-1	NA	CASRRQSGTEAFF	TGTGCCAGCAGGCGACAGTCGGGCACTGAAGCTTTCTTT
TRBV5-6	NA	TRBJ1-6	NA	CASSLDNRSPLHF	TGTGCCAGCAGCTTGGACAATCGATCACCCCTCCACTTT
TRBV24-1	few	TRBJ1-5	NA	CATSDSGVESNQPQHF	TGTGCCACCAGTGATTCGGGGGTTGAAAGCAATCAGCCCCAGCATTTT
TRBV7-9	many	TRBJ2-3	NA	CASTGTDNTDTQYF	TGTGCCAGCACCGGGACCGATAACACAGATACGCAGTATTTT